This is a list of T cell receptor beta chains from one sample in a study of T cells in Graves' hyperthyroidism and ophthalmopathy. TCRdb reprocessed the multiplex PCR reads with MiXCR, giving one entry per CDR3 protein. The profile shows approximately 640,000 distinct CDR3 sequences, roughly 15% of them singletons. The sample comprised blood. These receptors came from a woman in her twenties or thirties with Graves' hyperthyroidism. Both conserved end residues are part of each CDR3. Each record gives: D gene, CDR3 length, clone size, J gene, V gene, CDR3 DNA, CDR3 protein. D genes are given only for firm matches. A clone size is listed for some rows: how often the clone was seen (once, few, many), or a class if it is expanded.

-	16	many	TRBJ1-1	TRBV18	TGTGCCAGCTCACCCGAGGACAGACTAACGAACACTGAAGCTTTCTTT	CASSPEDRLTNTEAFF
-	14	few	TRBJ2-7	TRBV27	TGTGCCAGCTCCCCCAGTGTTACACATTACGAGCAGTACTTC	CASSPSVTHYEQYF
-	13	many	TRBJ2-7	TRBV27	TGTGCCAGCAGTTTACGACAGGGAGGCGAGCAGTACTTC	CASSLRQGGEQYF
TRBD1	17	many	TRBJ1-1	TRBV6-1	TGTGCCAGCAGTTATTCCCCCGGGACAGGGCATGCCACTGAAGCTTTCTTT	CASSYSPGTGHATEAFF
-	13	-	TRBJ1-1	TRBV19	TGTGCCAGTAGTCTATTCGGGGAGACTGAAGCTTTCTTT	CASSLFGETEAFF
-	14	many	TRBJ1-1	TRBV3-1	TGTGCCAGCAGCCAACGGGGTATGAACACTGAAGCTTTCTTT	CASSQRGMNTEAFF
-	16	many	TRBJ2-1	TRBV2	TGTGCCAGCAGTGTTTACCGGGATGCGGCAATGAGTGAGCAGTTCTTC	CASSVYRDAAMSEQFF
-	17	many	TRBJ2-3	TRBV12-3/TRBV12-4	TGTGCCAGCAGTCCCCCGGCGGGACGCTTTAGCACAGATACGCAGTATTTT	CASSPPAGRFSTDTQYF
-	16	few	TRBJ2-2	TRBV7-3	TGTGCCAGCAGCTTAAGTGGGGGCAGGAACACCGGGGAGCTGTTTTTT	CASSLSGGRNTGELFF
-	11	many	TRBJ2-1	TRBV12-3/TRBV12-4	TGTGCCAGCAGTCACGGGGATGAGCAGTTCTTC	CASSHGDEQFF
TRBD1	16	many	TRBJ1-2	TRBV28	TGTGCCAGCAGTTTACCCAGACAGGGGTTAGGCTATGGCTACACCTTC	CASSLPRQGLGYGYTF
TRBD2	18	once	TRBJ2-2	TRBV12-3/TRBV12-4	TGTGCCAGCAGTTTAGTCTCACTAGCGGGAGGGTGGACCGGGGAGCTGTTTTTT	CASSLVSLAGGWTGELFF
-	13	-	TRBJ1-1	TRBV29-1	TGCAGCGTTGCAGGACGGGCGAACACTGAAGCTTTCTTT	CSVAGRANTEAFF
-	15	many	TRBJ1-2	TRBV20-1	TGCAGTGCTCTCCCATTAACAGAGGCTTCGTATGGCTACACCTTC	CSALPLTEASYGYTF
-	15	many	TRBJ1-5	TRBV12-3/TRBV12-4	TGTGCCAGCAGTTCTGGGGATTATAGCAATCAGCCCCAGCATTTT	CASSSGDYSNQPQHF